The 23 T cell receptor beta chains below were found in one sample sequenced in a study of blood T cell repertoires in COVID-19. Here immunoSEQ multiplex PCR was the method, and the copy in TCRdb shows in-frame clones only, minus some. The profile shows around 250,000 clones, 65% to 85% of them singletons. Material for sequencing was peripheral blood. These receptors came from a middle-aged man with active or convalescent COVID-19.

This clone appeared once. The V and J genes are TRBV3-1 (or the pseudogene TRBV3-2) and TRBJ2-1; 8 nucleotides match TRBD2. The ends lost 0 bases at V and 0 bases at J; junction bases unmatched: 22. CDR3 length: 23 residues. The germline V gene has CDR1 LGHDT and CDR2 YNNKEL (reference sequence). The CDR3 nucleotides are TGTGCCAGCAGCCAAGACCGACTAGCTTCCGGGGGGGCCGGTGGGAGCTCCTACAATGAGCAGTTCTTC. Amino acids: CASSQDRLASGGAGGSSYNEQFF.

V and J are TRBV5-1 and TRBJ2-6; D is unclear. Trimming cost V 1 base and J 0 bases, with 2 bases left between them. Germline lookup yields CDR1 SGHRS and CDR2 YFSETQ. This CDR3 spans 14 amino acids. CDR3 DNA: TGCGCCAGCAGCTTGCTCTCTGGGGCCAACGTCCTGACTTTC. It is translated as CASSLLSGANVLTF.

With respect to this clone: In the same sample, other DNA sequences code for this CDR3. The chain combines TRBV9 with TRBJ1-6, with D possibly being TRBD1 (6 bases). This CDR3 region has 14 residues. Germline CDR1 reads SGDLS; CDR2 reads YYNGEE. V was clipped by 1 base and J by 5 bases, with 7 bases between them. DNA for the CDR3: TGTGCCAGCAGCGTAAGACAGGATAATTCACCCCTCCACTTT. It codes for CASSVRQDNSPLHF.

J is TRBJ2-5 and V is TRBV6-2 or TRBV6-3; 8 bases match TRBD1. Trimming removed 2 bases from V and 2 bases from J; junction bases left unmatched: 4. Germline loops: CDR1 MNHEY, CDR2 SVGEGT. The CDR3 extends over 15 amino acids. The CDR3 DNA reads TGTGCCAGCAGTTACGCAGGGGGCGTACAAGAGACCCAGTACTTC. Its protein product is CASSYAGGVQETQYF.

V is TRBV5-1 and J is TRBJ2-7, with unresolved D. CDR1 is SGHRS, CDR2 YFSETQ, per germline. The CDR3 sequence is 15 residues long. Trimming stripped 4 bases from V and 1 base from J, with 15 bases between. CDR3 residues: CASSGLDDGSYEQYF. The CDR3 bases are TGCGCCAGCAGCGGCCTAGATGATGGGTCCTACGAGCAGTACTTC.

This clone was picked up a small number of times. This chain joins TRBV19 and TRBJ1-5, with 10 bases identical to TRBD1. The germline V gene has CDR1 LNHDA and CDR2 SQIVND (reference sequence). The CDR3 is 14 residues long. J was trimmed by 4 bases and V by 8 bases; bases with no gene match: 5. CDR3 protein: CASRGTGVNQPQHF. CDR3 nucleotide sequence: TGTGCCAGTCGGGGGACAGGGGTAAATCAGCCCCAGCATTTT.

The rearrangement joins TRBV25-1 to TRBJ2-4, with unresolved D. The V gene's germline CDR1 is MGHDK and CDR2 SYGVNS. The CDR3 covers 13 residues. With 4 bases removed from V and 5 bases from J, the gap between germline ends came to 9 bases. The CDR3 coding sequence is TGTGCCAGCAGTGGGTATAGCCAAAACATTCAGTACTTC. This gives the protein CASSGYSQNIQYF.

The chain combines TRBV10-3 with TRBJ2-2; 12 bases line up with TRBD2. J lost 4 bases, V lost 6 bases, and 3 bases had no gene match. Germline V gene sequence: CDR1 ENHRY, CDR2 SYGVKD. This CDR3 is built from 15 residues. The CDR3 here is CAIRTSGGPTGELFF. The CDR3 nucleotides read TGTGCCATCAGGACTAGCGGGGGACCCACCGGGGAGCTGTTTTTT.

V is TRBV30 and J is TRBJ1-3; 7 bases are a match to TRBD1. CDR1 and CDR2 (germline): GTSNPN, SVGIG (reference sequence). Germline trimming cut 2 bases from V and 9 bases from J; bases unmatched to any gene: 4. The CDR3 consists of 12 residues. This CDR3 reads CAWSPTGLTIYF. The CDR3 nucleotides read TGTGCCTGGAGTCCGACAGGGCTCACCATATATTTT.

The chain carries TRBV6-1 and TRBJ1-1; no clear D gene. The CDR3 has 15 residues. Trimming removed 3 bases from V and 2 bases from J, with 13 bases in between. CDR1 MNHNS and CDR2 SASEGT come from the germline V gene. The CDR3 spells CASSERTDPNTEAFF. The DNA of the CDR3 is TGTGCCAGCAGTGAGCGAACTGATCCCAACACTGAAGCTTTCTTT.

This clone has only one observation. The chain recombines TRBV19 with TRBJ1-1; D call uncertain. From germline, CDR1 is LNHDA and CDR2 SQIVND (reference sequence). With 4 bases removed from V and 4 bases from J, the gap between germline ends came to 16 bases. CDR3 size: 15 residues. Written as DNA, the CDR3 is TGTGCCAGTAGTAAAAGTAGGTCCCGGAGCACTGAAGCTTTCTTT. Protein product: CASSKSRSRSTEAFF.

The chain couples TRBV27 to TRBJ1-1; TRBD1 aligns across 7 bases. CDR1 is MNHEY and CDR2 is SMNVEV in the germline V gene (reference sequence). The CDR3 runs to 13 residues. Trimming cost V 2 bases and J 7 bases; bases outside gene matches: 4. The CDR3 DNA is TGTGCCAGCAGTTTAGGCCGACAGGGTGAAGCTTTCTTT. This encodes CASSLGRQGEAFF.

This CDR3 reads CASTLGANTEAFF. DNA for the CDR3: TGTGCCAGCACCCTGGGAGCCAACACTGAAGCTTTCTTT. The chain combines TRBV12-3 or TRBV12-4 with TRBJ1-1; D is uncertain. The CDR3 totals 13 residues. Trimming cost V 7 bases and J 2 bases, with 11 bases left between them.

J is TRBJ1-1 and V is TRBV10-3, with TRBD1 matching over 8 bases. Germline V CDR1 and CDR2: ENHRY, SYGVKD. This CDR3 has 15 amino acids. V lost 2 bases and J lost 1; bases outside the gene matches: 3. The CDR3 spells CAISEGDRPNTEAFF. CDR3 nucleotide sequence: TGTGCCATCAGTGAGGGGGACAGGCCGAACACTGAAGCTTTCTTT.

The V call is TRBV18, the J call TRBJ2-2, with a possible D match to TRBD1 (6 bases). This CDR3 spans 17 amino acids. Germline V gene lookup returns CDR1 KGHSH and CDR2 LQKENI. Trimming cost V 2 bases and J 3 bases, with 16 bases left between them. For the CDR3, the DNA is TGTGCCAGCTCACCAGACGACAGGTTCTCCTACACCGGGGAGCTGTTTTTT. Its protein product is CASSPDDRFSYTGELFF. Together with reference TRBV18 and TRBJ2-2, the CDR3 gives the full variable domain: NAGVMQNPRHLVRRRGQEARLRCSPMKGHSHVYWYRQLPEEGLKFMVYLQKENIIDESGMPKERFSAEFPKEGPSILRIQQVVRGDSAAYFCASSPDDRFSYTGELFFGEGSRLTVL.

This rearrangement joins TRBV30 to TRBJ1-3; maybe TRBD1 (6 bases). Germline V CDR1 and CDR2: GTSNPN, SVGIG (reference sequence). Trimming left V 8 bases short and J 2 bases short, with 13 bases between. This CDR3 is 13 amino acids long. CDR3 bases: TGTGCCGGCACAGGGTGGACTGGAAACACCATATATTTT. Its protein product is CAGTGWTGNTIYF.

The chain employs TRBV7-9 and TRBJ1-1; 7 bases line up with TRBD1. The CDR3 runs 13 residues. The J segment lost 4 bases and the V segment lost 4 bases, leaving 3 bases of the junction unmatched. CDR1 SEHNR and CDR2 FQNEAQ come from the germline V gene (reference sequence). The chain's CDR3 is CASSSQGGTEAFF. In DNA, the CDR3 is TGTGCCAGCAGCTCCCAGGGGGGCACTGAAGCTTTCTTT.

The V and J genes are TRBV5-1 and TRBJ1-1; no firm D call. V was pared by 4 bases and J by 3 bases, with 13 bases between. The CDR3 covers 14 residues. Germline CDR1 SGHRS, CDR2 YFSETQ. Written as DNA, the CDR3 is TGCGCCAGCAGCCCCTCCAGGCGGGACACTGAAGCTTTCTTT. It specifies CASSPSRRDTEAFF.

The chain uses TRBV15 and TRBJ2-3, with TRBD1 matching 10 bases. The CDR3 sequence is 16 residues long. V was pared by 2 bases and J by 4 bases, with 6 bases of the junction left unmatched. CDR1 is LNHNV, CDR2 YYDKDF, per germline (reference sequence). As DNA, the CDR3 is TGTGCCACCAGCAGACGACAGGGGGCGTATTCAGATACGCAGTATTTT. Protein sequence: CATSRRQGAYSDTQYF.

The chain carries TRBV7-8 and TRBJ1-6, with 10 bases matching TRBD1. The CDR3 length is 17 residues. CDR1 and CDR2 from the germline V gene are SGHVS and FQNEAQ. Unmatched junction bases numbered 9, after V lost 5 bases and J lost 5 bases. CDR3 nucleotides: TGTGCCAGCAGCCTACGGACAGGGGGTTTCGATAATTCACCCCTCCACTTT. Translation: CASSLRTGGFDNSPLHF.

This chain links TRBV30 with TRBJ1-2; perhaps TRBD1 as D (5 bases). Germline lookup yields CDR1 GTSNPN and CDR2 SVGIG (reference sequence). Between the trimmed V and J ends, which lost 0 bases and 6 bases, there was a span of 14 bases. CDR3 length: 14 amino acids. The CDR3 DNA sequence: TGTGCCTGGAGTGTACAGGTGAACATCAATGGCTACACCTTC. Amino acids: CAWSVQVNINGYTF.

Of note for this clone: Different DNA sequences within this sample yield the same CDR3. J is TRBJ2-2 and V is TRBV5-1; the match to TRBD1 covers 10 bases. CDR3 size: 15 residues. V dropped 3 bases and J dropped 5; count of bases not matched to a gene: 4. Germline V gives CDR1 SGHRS, CDR2 YFSETQ. CDR3 in DNA: TGCGCCAGCAGCTGGACAGGGGGGCGGACCGGGGAGCTGTTTTTT. Protein sequence: CASSWTGGRTGELFF.

The chain recombines TRBV6-5 with TRBJ1-5; D might be TRBD1 (5 bases). Between the trimmed V and J ends, which lost 8 bases and 7 bases, there was a span of 15 bases. There are 13 residues in the CDR3. Germline V lookup: CDR1 MNHEY, CDR2 SVGAGI. CDR3: CASADVRGQPQHF. Written as DNA, the CDR3 is TGTGCCAGCGCGGACGTTAGGGGACAGCCCCAGCATTTT.